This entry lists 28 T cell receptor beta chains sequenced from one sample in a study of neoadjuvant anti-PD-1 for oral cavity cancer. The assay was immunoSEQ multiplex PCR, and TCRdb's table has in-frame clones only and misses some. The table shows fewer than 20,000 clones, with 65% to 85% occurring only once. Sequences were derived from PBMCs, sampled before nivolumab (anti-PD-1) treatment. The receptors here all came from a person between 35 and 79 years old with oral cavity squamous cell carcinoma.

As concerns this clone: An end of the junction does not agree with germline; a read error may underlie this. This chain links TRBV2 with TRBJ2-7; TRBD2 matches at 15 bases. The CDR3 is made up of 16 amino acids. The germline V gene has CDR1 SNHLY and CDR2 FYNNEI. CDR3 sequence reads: CASREGTSGGFYEQYF. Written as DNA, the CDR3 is TGTGCCAGCAGAGAAGGGACTAGCGGGGGGTTCTACGAGCAGTACTTC.

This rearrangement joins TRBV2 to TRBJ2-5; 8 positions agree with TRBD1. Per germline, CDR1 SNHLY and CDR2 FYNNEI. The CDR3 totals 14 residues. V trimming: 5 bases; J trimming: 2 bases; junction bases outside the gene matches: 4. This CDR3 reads CASSSQGVQETQYF. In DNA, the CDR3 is TGTGCCAGCAGTTCACAGGGGGTACAAGAGACCCAGTACTTC.

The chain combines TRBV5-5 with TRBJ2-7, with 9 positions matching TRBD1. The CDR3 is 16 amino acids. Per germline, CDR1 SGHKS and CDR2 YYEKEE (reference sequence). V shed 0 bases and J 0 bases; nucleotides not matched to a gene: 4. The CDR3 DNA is TGTGCCAGCAGCTTGGGACAGGGGGTGATCTCCTACGAGCAGTACTTC. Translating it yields CASSLGQGVISYEQYF.

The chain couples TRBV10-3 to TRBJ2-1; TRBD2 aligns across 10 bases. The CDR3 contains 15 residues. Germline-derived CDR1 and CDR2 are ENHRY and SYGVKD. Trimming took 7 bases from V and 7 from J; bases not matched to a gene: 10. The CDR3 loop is CAITPGLAGVNEQFF. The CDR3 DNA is TGTGCCATCACCCCCGGGCTAGCGGGAGTTAATGAGCAGTTCTTC.

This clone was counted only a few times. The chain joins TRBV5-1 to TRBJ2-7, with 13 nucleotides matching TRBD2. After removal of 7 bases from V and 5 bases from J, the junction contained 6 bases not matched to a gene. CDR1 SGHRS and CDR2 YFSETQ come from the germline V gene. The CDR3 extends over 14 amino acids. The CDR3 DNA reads TGCGCCAGCTTCTCGGGACTAGCGGGGCACGAGCAGTACTTC. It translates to CASFSGLAGHEQYF.

CDR3 residues: CASSERGRGSSDTQYF. The DNA for the CDR3 is TGTGCCAGCAGTGAACGAGGTCGCGGGAGTTCAGATACGCAGTATTTT. The chain carries TRBV2 and TRBJ2-3, with TRBD2 matching 7 bases. V trimming: 2 bases; J trimming: 4 bases; junction bases outside the gene matches: 9. This CDR3 is 16 amino acids long. In germline, CDR1 is SNHLY, CDR2 FYNNEI.

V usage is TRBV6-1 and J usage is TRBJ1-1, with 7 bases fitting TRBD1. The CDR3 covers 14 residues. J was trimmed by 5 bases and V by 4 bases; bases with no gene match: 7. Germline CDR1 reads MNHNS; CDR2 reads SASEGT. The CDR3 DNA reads TGTGCCAGCAGTGCGCCAGGGGGGATAACTGAAGCTTTCTTT. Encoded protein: CASSAPGGITEAFF.

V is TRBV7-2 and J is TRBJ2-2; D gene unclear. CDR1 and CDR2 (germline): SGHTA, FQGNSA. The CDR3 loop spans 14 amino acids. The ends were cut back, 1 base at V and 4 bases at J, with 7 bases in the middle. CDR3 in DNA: TGTGCCAGCAGCTTAGTTCGGTTCACCGGGGAGCTGTTTTTT. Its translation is CASSLVRFTGELFF. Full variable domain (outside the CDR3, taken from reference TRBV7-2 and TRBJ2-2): GAGVSQSPSNKVTEKGKDVELRCDPISGHTALYWYRQSLGQGLEFLIYFQGNSAPDKSGLPSDRFSAERTGGSVSTLTIQRTQQEDSAVYLCASSLVRFTGELFFGEGSRLTVL.

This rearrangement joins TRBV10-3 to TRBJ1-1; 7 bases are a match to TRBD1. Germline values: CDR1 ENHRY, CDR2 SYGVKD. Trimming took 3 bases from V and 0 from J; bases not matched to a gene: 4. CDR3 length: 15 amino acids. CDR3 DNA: TGTGCCATCAGTGACCGGACAGGCATGAACACTGAAGCTTTCTTT. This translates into CAISDRTGMNTEAFF.

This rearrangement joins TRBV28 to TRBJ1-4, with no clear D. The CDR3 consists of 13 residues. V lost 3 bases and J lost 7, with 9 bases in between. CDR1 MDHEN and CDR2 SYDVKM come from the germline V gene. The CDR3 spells CASSFTVFEKLFF. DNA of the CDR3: TGTGCCAGCAGTTTTACGGTATTTGAAAAACTGTTTTTT.

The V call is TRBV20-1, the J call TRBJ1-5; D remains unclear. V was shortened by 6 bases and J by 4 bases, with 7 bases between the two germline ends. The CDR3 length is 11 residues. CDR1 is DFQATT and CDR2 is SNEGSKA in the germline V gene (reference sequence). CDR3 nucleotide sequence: TGCAGTGCGGCTGATAATCAGCCCCAGCATTTT. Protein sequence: CSAADNQPQHF.

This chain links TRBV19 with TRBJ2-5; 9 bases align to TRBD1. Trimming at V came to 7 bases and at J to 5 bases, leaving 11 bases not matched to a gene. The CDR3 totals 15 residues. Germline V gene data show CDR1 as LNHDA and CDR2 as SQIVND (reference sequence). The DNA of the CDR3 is TGTGCCAGTAAAGACCGGGACAGGGTCTTCGAGACCCAGTACTTC. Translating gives CASKDRDRVFETQYF.

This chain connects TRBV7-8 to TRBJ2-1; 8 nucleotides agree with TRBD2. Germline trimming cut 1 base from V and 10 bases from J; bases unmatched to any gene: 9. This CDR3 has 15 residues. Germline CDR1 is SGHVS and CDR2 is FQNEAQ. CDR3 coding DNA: TGTGCCAGCAGCTTAGGGGGTAGCGGGAACGGGGAGCAGTTCTTC. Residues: CASSLGGSGNGEQFF. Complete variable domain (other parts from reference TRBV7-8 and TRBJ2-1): GAGVSQSPRYKVAKRGQDVALRCDPISGHVSLFWYQQALGQGPEFLTYFQNEAQLDKSGLPSDRFFAERPEGSVSTLKIQRTQQEDSAVYLCASSLGGSGNGEQFFGPGTRLTVL.

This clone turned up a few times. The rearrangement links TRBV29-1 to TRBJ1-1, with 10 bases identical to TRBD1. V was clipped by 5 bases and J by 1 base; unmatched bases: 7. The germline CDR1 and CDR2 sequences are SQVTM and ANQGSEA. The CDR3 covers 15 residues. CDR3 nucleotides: TGCAGCGTTAGGGGGGACAGGGGAGGGAACACTGAAGCTTTCTTT. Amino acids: CSVRGDRGGNTEAFF.

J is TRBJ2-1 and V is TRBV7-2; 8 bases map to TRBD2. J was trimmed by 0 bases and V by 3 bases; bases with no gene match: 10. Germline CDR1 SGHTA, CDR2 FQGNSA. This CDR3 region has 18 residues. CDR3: CASSFPQERGSSYNEQFF. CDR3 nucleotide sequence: TGTGCCAGCAGCTTCCCCCAGGAGCGGGGGAGCTCCTACAATGAGCAGTTCTTC.

The CDR3 region has the DNA TGTGCCAGCAGCTCCCCCCCGGGACTACTACTCACAGATACGCAGTATTTT. Amino acid sequence: CASSSPPGLLLTDTQYF. This chain connects TRBV7-2 to TRBJ2-3, with 7 bases aligning to TRBD2. This CDR3 region has 17 residues. The V segment lost 4 bases and the J segment 2 bases; nucleotides outside the gene matches: 12. Germline values: CDR1 SGHTA, CDR2 FQGNSA. The full variable domain, in which reference TRBV7-2 and TRBJ2-3 provide the parts outside the CDR3, is GAGVSQSPSNKVTEKGKDVELRCDPISGHTALYWYRQSLGQGLEFLIYFQGNSAPDKSGLPSDRFSAERTGGSVSTLTIQRTQQEDSAVYLCASSSPPGLLLTDTQYFGPGTRLTVL.

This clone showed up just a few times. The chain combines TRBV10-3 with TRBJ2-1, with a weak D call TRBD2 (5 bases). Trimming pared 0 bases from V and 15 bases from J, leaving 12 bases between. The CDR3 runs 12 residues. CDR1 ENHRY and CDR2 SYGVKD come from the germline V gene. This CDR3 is CAISESGASLFF. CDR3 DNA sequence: TGTGCCATCAGTGAGTCGGGAGCGTCCCTGTTCTTC.

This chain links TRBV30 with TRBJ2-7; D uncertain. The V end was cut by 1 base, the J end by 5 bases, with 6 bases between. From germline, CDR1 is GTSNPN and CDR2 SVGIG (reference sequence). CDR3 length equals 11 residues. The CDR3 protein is CAWSGSHEQYF. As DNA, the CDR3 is TGTGCCTGGAGTGGGAGCCACGAGCAGTACTTC.

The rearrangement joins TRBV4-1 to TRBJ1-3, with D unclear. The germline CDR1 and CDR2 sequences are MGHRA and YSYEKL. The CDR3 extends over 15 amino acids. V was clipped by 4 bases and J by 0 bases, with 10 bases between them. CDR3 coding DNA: TGCGCCAGCAGCCCCCAACTCCTCTCTGGAAACACCATATATTTT. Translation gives CASSPQLLSGNTIYF.

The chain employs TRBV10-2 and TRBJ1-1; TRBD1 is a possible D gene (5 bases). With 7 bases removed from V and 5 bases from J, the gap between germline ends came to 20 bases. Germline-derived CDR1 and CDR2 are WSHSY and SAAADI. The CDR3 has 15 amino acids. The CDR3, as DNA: TGCGCCAGCACCCCCGGGGACTCCCGGGGGACTGAAGCTTTCTTT. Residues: CASTPGDSRGTEAFF.

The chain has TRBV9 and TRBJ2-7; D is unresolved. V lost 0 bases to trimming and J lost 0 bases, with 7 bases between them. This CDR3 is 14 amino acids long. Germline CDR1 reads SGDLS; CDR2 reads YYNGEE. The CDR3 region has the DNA TGTGCCAGCAGCGTAGTTTCTGACTCCTACGAGCAGTACTTC. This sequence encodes CASSVVSDSYEQYF.

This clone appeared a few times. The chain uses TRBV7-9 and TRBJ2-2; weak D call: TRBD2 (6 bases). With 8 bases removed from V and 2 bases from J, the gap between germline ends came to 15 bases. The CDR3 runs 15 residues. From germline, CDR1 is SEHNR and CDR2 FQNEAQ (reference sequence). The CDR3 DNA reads TGTGCCAGCCGCACGGGAGACGGCAACACCGGGGAGCTGTTTTTT. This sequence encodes CASRTGDGNTGELFF.

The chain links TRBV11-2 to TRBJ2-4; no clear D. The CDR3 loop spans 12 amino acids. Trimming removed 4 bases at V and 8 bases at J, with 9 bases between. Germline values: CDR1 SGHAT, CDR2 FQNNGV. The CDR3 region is CASSSQRDIQYF. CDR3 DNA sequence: TGTGCCAGCAGCTCGCAGAGAGACATTCAGTACTTC.

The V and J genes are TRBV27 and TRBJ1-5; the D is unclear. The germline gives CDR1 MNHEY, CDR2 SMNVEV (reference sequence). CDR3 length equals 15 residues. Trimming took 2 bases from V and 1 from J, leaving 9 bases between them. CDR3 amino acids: CASSLEGLSNQPQHF. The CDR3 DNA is TGTGCCAGCAGTTTAGAAGGGTTAAGCAATCAGCCCCAGCATTTT.

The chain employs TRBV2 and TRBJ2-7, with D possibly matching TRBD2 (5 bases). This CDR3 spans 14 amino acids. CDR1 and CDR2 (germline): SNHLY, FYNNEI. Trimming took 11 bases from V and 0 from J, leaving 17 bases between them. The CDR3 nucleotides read TGTGCCTCCGAACTAGGAGGAAACTCCTACGAGCAGTACTTC. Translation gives CASELGGNSYEQYF.

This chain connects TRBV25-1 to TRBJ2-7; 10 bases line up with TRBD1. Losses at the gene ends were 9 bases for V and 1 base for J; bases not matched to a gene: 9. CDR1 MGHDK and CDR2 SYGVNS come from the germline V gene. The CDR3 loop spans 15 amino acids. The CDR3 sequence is CASQERQGASYEQYF. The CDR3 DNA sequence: TGTGCCAGTCAAGAGAGACAGGGGGCTTCCTACGAGCAGTACTTC.

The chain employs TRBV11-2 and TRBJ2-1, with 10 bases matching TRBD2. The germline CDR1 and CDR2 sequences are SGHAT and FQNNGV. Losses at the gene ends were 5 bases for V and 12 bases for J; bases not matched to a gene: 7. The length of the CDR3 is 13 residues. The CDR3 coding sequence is TGTGCCAGCAGCCCCAGCGGGAGGGCCTTGCAGTTCTTC. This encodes CASSPSGRALQFF.

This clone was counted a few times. The CDR3 sequence is CASSLGKGQGDEQYF. Written as DNA, the CDR3 is TGCGCCAGCAGCTTGGGAAAAGGACAGGGCGACGAGCAGTACTTC. The genes are TRBV5-1 and TRBJ2-7, with 8 nucleotides matching TRBD1. This CDR3 has 15 residues. Germline assignment: CDR1 SGHRS and CDR2 YFSETQ. V was clipped by 0 bases and J by 5 bases; unmatched bases: 7.